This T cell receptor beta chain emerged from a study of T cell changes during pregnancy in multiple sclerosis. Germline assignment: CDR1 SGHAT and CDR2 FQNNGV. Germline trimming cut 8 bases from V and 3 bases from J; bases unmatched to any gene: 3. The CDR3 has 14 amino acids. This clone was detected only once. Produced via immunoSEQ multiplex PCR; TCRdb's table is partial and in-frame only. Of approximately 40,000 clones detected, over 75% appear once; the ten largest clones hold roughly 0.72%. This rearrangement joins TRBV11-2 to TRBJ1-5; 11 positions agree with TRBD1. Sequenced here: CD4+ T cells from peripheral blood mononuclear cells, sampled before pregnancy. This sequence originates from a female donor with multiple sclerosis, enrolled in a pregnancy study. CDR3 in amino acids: CASGQGAANQPQHF. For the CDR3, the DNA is TGTGCCAGCGGACAGGGGGCGGCCAATCAGCCCCAGCATTTT.